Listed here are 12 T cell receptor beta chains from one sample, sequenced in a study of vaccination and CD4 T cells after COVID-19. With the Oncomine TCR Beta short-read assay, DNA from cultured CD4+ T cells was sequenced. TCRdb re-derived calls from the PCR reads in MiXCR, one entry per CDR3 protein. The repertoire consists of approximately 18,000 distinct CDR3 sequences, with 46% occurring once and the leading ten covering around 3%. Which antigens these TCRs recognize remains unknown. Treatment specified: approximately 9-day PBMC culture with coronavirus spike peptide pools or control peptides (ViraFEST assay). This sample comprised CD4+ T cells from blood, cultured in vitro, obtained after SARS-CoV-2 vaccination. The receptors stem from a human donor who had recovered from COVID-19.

The CDR3 DNA follows: TGCGCCAGCAGCCAAGAATCGGTGGGCTCACCCCTCCACTTT. Encoded protein: CASSQESVGSPLHF. The chain combines TRBV4-1 with TRBJ1-6; no clear D gene. CDR3 size: 14 residues. V lost 0 bases and J lost 10, with 10 bases in between. CDR1 is MGHRA, CDR2 YSYEKL, per germline.

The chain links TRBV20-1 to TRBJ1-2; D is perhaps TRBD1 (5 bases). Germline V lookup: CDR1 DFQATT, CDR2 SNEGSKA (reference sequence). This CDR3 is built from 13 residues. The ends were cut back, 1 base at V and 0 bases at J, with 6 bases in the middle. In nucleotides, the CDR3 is TGCAGTGCTAGAGCGGACACTAACTATGGCTACACCTTC. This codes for CSARADTNYGYTF.

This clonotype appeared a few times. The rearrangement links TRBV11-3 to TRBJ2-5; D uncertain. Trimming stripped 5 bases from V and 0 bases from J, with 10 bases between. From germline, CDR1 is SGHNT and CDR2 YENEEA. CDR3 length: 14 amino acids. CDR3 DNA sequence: TGTGCCAGCAGCCCCGACCTTGACCAAGAGACCCAGTACTTC. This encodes CASSPDLDQETQYF.

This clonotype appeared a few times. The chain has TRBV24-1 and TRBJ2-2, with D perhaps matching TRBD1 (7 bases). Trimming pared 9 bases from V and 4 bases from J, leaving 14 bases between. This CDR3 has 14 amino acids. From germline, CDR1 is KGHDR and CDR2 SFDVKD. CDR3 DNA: TGTGCCACCCGTGCAGGGGGGAGCACCGGGGAGCTGTTTTTT. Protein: CATRAGGSTGELFF.

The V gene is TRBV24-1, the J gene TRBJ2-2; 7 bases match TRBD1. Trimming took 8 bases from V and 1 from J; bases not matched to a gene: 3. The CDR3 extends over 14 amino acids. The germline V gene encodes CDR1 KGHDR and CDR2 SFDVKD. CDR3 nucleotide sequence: TGTGCCACCACGGGACAGAGGAACACCGGGGAGCTGTTTTTT. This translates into CATTGQRNTGELFF.

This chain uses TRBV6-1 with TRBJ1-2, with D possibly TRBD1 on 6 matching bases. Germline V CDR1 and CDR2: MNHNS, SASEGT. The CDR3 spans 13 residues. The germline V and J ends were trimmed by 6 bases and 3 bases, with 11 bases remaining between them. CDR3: CASRSQGYYGYTF. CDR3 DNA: TGTGCCAGCAGATCCCAGGGGTACTATGGCTACACCTTC.

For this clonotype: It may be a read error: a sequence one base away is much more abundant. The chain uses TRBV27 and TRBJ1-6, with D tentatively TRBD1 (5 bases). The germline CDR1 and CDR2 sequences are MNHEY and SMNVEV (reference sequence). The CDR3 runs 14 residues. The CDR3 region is CASSNRGNNSSLHF. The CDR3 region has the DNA TGTGCCAGCAGTAACCGGGGCAATAATTCATCCCTCCACTTT.

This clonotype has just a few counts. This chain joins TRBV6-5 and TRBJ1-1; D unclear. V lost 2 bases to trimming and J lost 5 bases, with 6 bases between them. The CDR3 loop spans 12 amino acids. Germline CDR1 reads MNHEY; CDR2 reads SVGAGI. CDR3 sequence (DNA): TGTGCCAGCAGTTACGCCGGGACTGAAGCTTTCTTT. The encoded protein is CASSYAGTEAFF.

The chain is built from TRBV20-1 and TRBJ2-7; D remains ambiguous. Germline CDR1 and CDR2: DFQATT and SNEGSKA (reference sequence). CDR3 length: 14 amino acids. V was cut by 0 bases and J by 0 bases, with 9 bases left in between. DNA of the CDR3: TGCAGTGCTAGAGATCTGGGCTACTCCTACGAGCAGTACTTC. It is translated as CSARDLGYSYEQYF.

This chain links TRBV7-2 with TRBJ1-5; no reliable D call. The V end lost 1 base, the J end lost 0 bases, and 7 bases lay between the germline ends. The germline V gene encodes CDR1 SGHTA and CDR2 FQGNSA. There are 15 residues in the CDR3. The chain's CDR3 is CASSLEGYSNQPQHF. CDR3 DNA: TGTGCCAGCAGCTTAGAGGGATATAGCAATCAGCCCCAGCATTTT.

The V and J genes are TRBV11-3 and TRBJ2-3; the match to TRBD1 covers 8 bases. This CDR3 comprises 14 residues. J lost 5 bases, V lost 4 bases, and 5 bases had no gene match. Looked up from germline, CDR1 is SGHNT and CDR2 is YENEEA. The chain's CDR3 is CASSSGQVRDTQYF. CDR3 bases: TGTGCCAGCAGCTCGGGACAGGTCAGAGATACGCAGTATTTT.

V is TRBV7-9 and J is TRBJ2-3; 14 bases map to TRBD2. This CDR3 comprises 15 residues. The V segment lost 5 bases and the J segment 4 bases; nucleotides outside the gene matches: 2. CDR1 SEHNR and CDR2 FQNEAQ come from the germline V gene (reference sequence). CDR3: CASSMGLAGADTQYF. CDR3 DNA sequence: TGTGCCAGCAGCATGGGACTAGCGGGGGCAGATACGCAGTATTTT.